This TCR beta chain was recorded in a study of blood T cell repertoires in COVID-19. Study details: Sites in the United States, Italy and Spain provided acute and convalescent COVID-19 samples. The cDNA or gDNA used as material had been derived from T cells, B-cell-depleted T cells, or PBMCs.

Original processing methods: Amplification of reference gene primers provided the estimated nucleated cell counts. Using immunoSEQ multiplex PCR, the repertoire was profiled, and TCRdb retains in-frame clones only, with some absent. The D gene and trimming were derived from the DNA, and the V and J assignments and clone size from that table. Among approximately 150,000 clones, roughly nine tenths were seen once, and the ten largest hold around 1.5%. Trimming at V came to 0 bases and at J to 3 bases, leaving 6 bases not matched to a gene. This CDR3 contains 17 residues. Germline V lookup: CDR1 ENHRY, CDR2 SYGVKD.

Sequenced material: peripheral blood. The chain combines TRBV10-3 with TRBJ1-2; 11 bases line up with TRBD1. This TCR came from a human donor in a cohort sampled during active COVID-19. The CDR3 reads CAISESRTGGSDYGYTF. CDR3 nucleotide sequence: TGTGCCATCAGTGAGTCGAGGACAGGGGGCAGCGACTATGGCTACACCTTC.